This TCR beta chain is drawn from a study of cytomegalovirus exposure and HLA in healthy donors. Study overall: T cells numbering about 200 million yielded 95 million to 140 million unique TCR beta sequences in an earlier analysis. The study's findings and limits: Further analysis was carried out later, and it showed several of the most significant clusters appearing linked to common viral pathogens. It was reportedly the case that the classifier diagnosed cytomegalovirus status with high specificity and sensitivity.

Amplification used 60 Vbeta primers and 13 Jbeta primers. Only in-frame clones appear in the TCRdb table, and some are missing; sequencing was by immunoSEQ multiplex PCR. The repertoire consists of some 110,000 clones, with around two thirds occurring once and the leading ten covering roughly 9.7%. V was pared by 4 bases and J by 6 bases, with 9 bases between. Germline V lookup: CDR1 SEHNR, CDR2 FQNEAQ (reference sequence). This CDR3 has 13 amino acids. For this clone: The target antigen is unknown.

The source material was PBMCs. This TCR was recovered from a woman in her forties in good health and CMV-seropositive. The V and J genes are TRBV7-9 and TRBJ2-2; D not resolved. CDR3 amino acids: CASSYRVAGELFF. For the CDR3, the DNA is TGTGCCAGCAGCTACAGAGTGGCCGGGGAGCTGTTTTTT.